These 9 T cell receptor beta chains came from one sample sequenced in a study of control samples from healthy donors and cancer patients. Generated by immunoSEQ multiplex PCR, the TCRdb table keeps only in-frame clones and is missing some. The sample has some 78,000 clones; approximately 91% are singletons. Source material: blood. These receptors came from a woman aged 60-75 years in good health.

This rearrangement joins TRBV7-9 to TRBJ2-7; D is ambiguous. Between the trimmed V and J ends, which lost 5 bases and 1 base, there was a span of 6 bases. Germline V gene sequence: CDR1 SEHNR, CDR2 FQNEAQ (reference sequence). The CDR3 extends over 12 amino acids. Here the CDR3 reads CASSPPSYEQYF. The CDR3 bases are TGTGCCAGCAGCCCTCCGTCCTACGAGCAGTACTTC.

J is TRBJ2-3 and V is TRBV15, with D tentatively TRBD2 (7 bases). Germline loops: CDR1 LNHNV, CDR2 YYDKDF (reference sequence). The CDR3 length is 18 residues. V lost 1 base to trimming and J lost 1 base, with 18 bases between them. The CDR3 reads CATSRVTRAGHRTDTQYF. CDR3 bases: TGTGCCACCAGCAGAGTCACTCGAGCGGGACACCGCACAGATACGCAGTATTTT. Full variable domain (remainder filled in from reference TRBV15 and TRBJ2-3): DAMVIQNPRYQVTQFGKPVTLSCSQTLNHNVMYWYQQKSSQAPKLLFHYYDKDFNNEADTPDNFQSRRPNTSFCFLDIRSPGLGDTAMYLCATSRVTRAGHRTDTQYFGPGTRLTVL.

This chain joins TRBV7-9 and TRBJ1-4; D is uncertain. V shed 1 base and J shed 8 bases, with 8 bases lying between them. This CDR3 comprises 13 residues. The germline CDR1 and CDR2 sequences are SEHNR and FQNEAQ (reference sequence). The CDR3 DNA is TGTGCCAGCAGCTTAGATGGCTTGGAAAAACTGTTTTTT. It codes for CASSLDGLEKLFF.

The chain employs TRBV7-2 and TRBJ2-5; 7 bases fit TRBD1. This CDR3 region has 15 residues. Germline loops: CDR1 SGHTA, CDR2 FQGNSA. The ends lost 1 base at V and 5 bases at J; junction bases unmatched: 7. CDR3 coding DNA: TGTGCCAGCAGCTTAGAGAGGGGGCGCCAGGAGACCCAGTACTTC. It translates to CASSLERGRQETQYF.

V and J are TRBV7-2 and TRBJ2-6; D may be TRBD1 (5 bases). This CDR3 has 17 residues. V was pared by 3 bases and J by 0 bases, with 12 bases between. The germline gives CDR1 SGHTA, CDR2 FQGNSA. This chain's CDR3 is CASSFHTGNSGANVLTF. In nucleotides, the CDR3 is TGTGCCAGCAGCTTTCACACAGGCAACTCTGGGGCCAACGTCCTGACTTTC.

The chain carries TRBV3-1 (or the pseudogene TRBV3-2) and TRBJ1-3, with D possibly matching TRBD1 (5 bases). This CDR3 is built from 15 residues. The V end was cut by 4 bases, the J end by 0 bases, with 10 bases between. From germline, CDR1 is LGHDT and CDR2 YNNKEL (reference sequence). The CDR3 bases are TGTGCCAGCAGCCCCCCAGGGATCTCTGGAAACACCATATATTTT. Encoded protein: CASSPPGISGNTIYF.

The chain is built from TRBV7-3 and TRBJ1-1, with a tentative D call TRBD1 (6 bases). V lost 1 base and J 5 bases, leaving 11 bases between the germline ends. Per the germline V gene, CDR1 is SGHTA and CDR2 is FQGTGA. The CDR3 extends over 14 amino acids. The CDR3 sequence: CASSLSGQGTEAFF. The CDR3 DNA reads as TGTGCCAGCAGCTTAAGCGGCCAGGGGACTGAAGCTTTCTTT.

The rearrangement joins TRBV4-2 to TRBJ1-4; D is perhaps TRBD1 (5 bases). The germline CDR1 and CDR2 sequences are LGHNA and YNFKEQ. There are 15 residues in the CDR3. The germline V and J ends were trimmed by 4 bases and 4 bases, with 13 bases remaining between them. This CDR3 reads CASSRSVGGNEKLFF. For the CDR3, the DNA is TGTGCCAGCAGCCGCTCAGTGGGGGGTAATGAAAAACTGTTTTTT.

This clone has a single count. The chain is built from TRBV15 and TRBJ2-7, with TRBD1 as a possible D gene (6 bases). Between the trimmed V and J ends, which lost 0 bases and 0 bases, there was a span of 12 bases. CDR3 size: 16 residues. The V gene's germline CDR1 is LNHNV and CDR2 YYDKDF (reference sequence). CDR3 in amino acids: CATSRDERGNSYEQYF. The DNA for the CDR3 is TGTGCCACCAGCAGAGATGAAAGGGGGAACTCCTACGAGCAGTACTTC.